This TCR beta chain was captured by sequencing in a study of blood T cell repertoires in COVID-19. At the level of the study: Some COVID-19 samples were acute and others convalescent; all came from the United States, Italy and Spain.

Germline V gene sequence: CDR1 DFQATT, CDR2 SNEGSKA (reference sequence). There are 11 residues in the CDR3. Trimming cost V 6 bases and J 7 bases, with 12 bases left between them. Original data processing: Amplification from reference gene primers served as the basis for estimated nucleated cell counts. The repertoire was sequenced with immunoSEQ multiplex PCR; TCRdb's copy has only in-frame clones and lacks some. The V and J calls and clone size were taken over from that table, and D and trimming were inferred from the DNA. This table holds around 240,000 clones, about 82% found once. This clonotype was obtained from a woman in her 50s who had recovered from COVID-19. The sequencing input was PBMCs or T cells enriched from blood (not recorded which). This chain links TRBV20-1 with TRBJ1-1; no firm D call. The CDR3 protein is CSAQDTREAFF. CDR3 nucleotides: TGCAGTGCCCAAGACACCCGTGAAGCTTTCTTT.